The rows below give T cell receptor beta chains drawn from one sample of a study of spatial heterogeneity in lung cancer. Using its own MiXCR run on the 5' RACE reads, TCRdb lists one record per CDR3 protein. The sample consists of 60,000 to 85,000 distinct CDR3 sequences, approximately 8.9% of them appearing once. The material sequenced was PBMCs, taken at follow-up. The receptors here all came from a female donor with early-stage non-small cell lung cancer. The CDR3 runs from the conserved cysteine through the conserved F or W. D genes are given only for firm matches. Clone size is shown for a subset of rows, as once, few, many or a class of expanded clone.

J | V | size | D | CDR3 | DNA
TRBJ2-3 | TRBV2 | many | NA | CASSDLRDTDTQYF | TGTGCCAGCAGTGACCTGCGGGATACAGATACGCAGTATTTT
TRBJ2-7 | TRBV5-1 | many | TRBD1 | CASSAGTGGWLVEQYF | TGCGCCAGCAGCGCCGGGACAGGGGGCTGGTTGGTCGAGCAGTACTTC
TRBJ2-3 | TRBV7-9 | many | NA | CASSPRESTSTDTQYF | TGTGCCAGCAGTCCCAGGGAGAGTACTAGCACAGATACGCAGTATTTT
TRBJ2-7 | TRBV3-1 | many | NA | CASSQEGLSQYF | TGTGCCAGCAGCCAAGAAGGTCTCAGTCAGTACTTC
TRBJ2-1 | TRBV5-1 | NA | TRBD2 | CASSGGGISSYNEQFF | TGCGCCAGCAGCGGGGGAGGGATTAGCTCCTACAATGAGCAGTTCTTC
TRBJ1-5 | TRBV12-3/TRBV12-4 | many | NA | CASSLLGNQPQHF | TGTGCCAGCAGTTTACTGGGCAATCAGCCCCAGCATTTT
TRBJ2-3 | TRBV3-1 | many | NA | CASSHESTDTQYF | TGTGCCAGCAGCCACGAAAGCACAGATACGCAGTATTTT
TRBJ2-7 | TRBV30 | many | NA | CAWSVGGYYEQYF | TGTGCCTGGAGTGTCGGAGGGTACTACGAGCAGTACTTC
TRBJ1-5 | TRBV18 | many | NA | CASSPDQGTDQPQHF | TGTGCCAGCTCACCGGACCAGGGGACGGATCAGCCCCAGCATTTT
TRBJ2-3 | TRBV24-1 | many | TRBD2 | CATSEGLAGSADTQYF | TGTGCCACCAGTGAGGGACTAGCGGGATCGGCAGATACGCAGTATTTT
TRBJ2-5 | TRBV15 | many | NA | CATSPGRNQETQYF | TGTGCCACCAGCCCGGGGAGAAACCAAGAGACCCAGTACTTC
TRBJ2-1 | TRBV6-6 | few | TRBD2 | CASSSGRSGRGGYNEQFF | TGTGCCAGCAGTTCCGGGCGGAGCGGGAGGGGGGGTTACAATGAGCAGTTCTTC
TRBJ1-1 | TRBV10-3 | many | TRBD1 | CAISPGQGGMNTEAFF | TGTGCCATCAGCCCAGGACAGGGAGGCATGAACACTGAAGCTTTCTTT